This T cell receptor beta chain stems from a study of T cell responses to AZD1222 COVID-19 vaccine. The data were produced by immunoSEQ multiplex PCR, yet TCRdb's version contains in-frame clones alone and is incomplete. The sample includes over 150,000 clones, roughly nine tenths of them seen just once. This clone was observed a handful of times. Its cognate antigen is unknown. Study-level results: Regions left unmutated in variants are reportedly the target of nearly half of spike-specific TCRs. Spike was spanned by vaccine-associated CD4 TCRs, with dominance at 160-218 and 743-854. Only a handful of people who got AZD1222 tested seropositive at baseline.

The source is an adult in good health. Here the sequenced sample was peripheral blood, taken on day 0 of MenACWY control vaccination.

The CDR3 DNA follows: TGCGCCAGCAGCTCCGCCGTAGCGAACTATGGCTACACCTTC. Residues: CASSSAVANYGYTF. This chain connects TRBV5-1 to TRBJ1-2; D gene uncertain. Trimming cost V 3 bases and J 2 bases, with 11 bases left between them. This CDR3 contains 14 residues. The germline CDR1 and CDR2 sequences are SGHRS and YFSETQ.